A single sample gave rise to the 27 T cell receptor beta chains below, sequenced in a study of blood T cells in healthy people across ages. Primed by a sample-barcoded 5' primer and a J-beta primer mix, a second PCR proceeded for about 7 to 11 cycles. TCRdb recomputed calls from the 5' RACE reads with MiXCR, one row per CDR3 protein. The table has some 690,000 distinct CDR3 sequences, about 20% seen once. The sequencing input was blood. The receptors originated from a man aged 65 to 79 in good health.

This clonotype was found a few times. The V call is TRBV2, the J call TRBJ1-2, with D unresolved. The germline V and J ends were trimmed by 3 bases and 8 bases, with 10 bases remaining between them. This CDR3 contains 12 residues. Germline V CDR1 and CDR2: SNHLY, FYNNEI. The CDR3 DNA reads TGTGCCAGCAGTGAGATGAGTGGGGGCTACACCTTC. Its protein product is CASSEMSGGYTF.

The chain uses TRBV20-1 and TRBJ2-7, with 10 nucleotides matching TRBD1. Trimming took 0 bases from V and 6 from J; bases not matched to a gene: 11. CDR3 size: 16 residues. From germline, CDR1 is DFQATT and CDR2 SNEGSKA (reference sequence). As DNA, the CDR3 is TGCAGTGCTAGAGAGATCCTATTCCGGGACAGGGGCGAGCAGTACTTC. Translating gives CSAREILFRDRGEQYF.

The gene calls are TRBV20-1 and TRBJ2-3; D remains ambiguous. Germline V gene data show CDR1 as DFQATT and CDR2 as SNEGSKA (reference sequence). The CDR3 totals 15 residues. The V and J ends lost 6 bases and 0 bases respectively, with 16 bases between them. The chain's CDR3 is CSAPRGGTSTDTQYF. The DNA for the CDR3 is TGCAGTGCCCCCCGAGGCGGAACTAGCACAGATACGCAGTATTTT.

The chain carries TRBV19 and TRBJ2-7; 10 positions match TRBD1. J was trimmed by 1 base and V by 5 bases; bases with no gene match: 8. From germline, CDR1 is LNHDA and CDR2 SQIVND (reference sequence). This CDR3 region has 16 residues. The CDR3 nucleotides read TGTGCCAGTAGTGATCCTGGGGACAGGGGTTCCTACGAGCAGTACTTC. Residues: CASSDPGDRGSYEQYF.

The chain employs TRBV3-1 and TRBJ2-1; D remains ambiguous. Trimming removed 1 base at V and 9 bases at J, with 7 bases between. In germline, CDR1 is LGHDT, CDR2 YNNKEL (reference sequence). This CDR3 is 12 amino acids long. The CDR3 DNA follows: TGTGCCAGCAGCCAAGTCCCGGGTGAGCAGTTCTTC. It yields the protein CASSQVPGEQFF.

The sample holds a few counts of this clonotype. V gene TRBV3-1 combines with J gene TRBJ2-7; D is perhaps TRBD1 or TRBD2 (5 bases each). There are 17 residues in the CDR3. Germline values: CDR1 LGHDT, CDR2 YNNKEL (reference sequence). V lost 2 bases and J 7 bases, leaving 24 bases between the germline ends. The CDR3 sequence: CASSQFTAGTVGGEQYF. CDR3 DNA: TGTGCCAGCAGCCAATTCACAGCCGGGACGGTGGGTGGGGAGCAGTACTTC.

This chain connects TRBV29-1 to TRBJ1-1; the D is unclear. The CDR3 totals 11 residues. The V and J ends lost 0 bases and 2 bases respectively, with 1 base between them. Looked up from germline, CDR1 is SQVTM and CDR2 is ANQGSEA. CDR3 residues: CSVEDNTEAFF. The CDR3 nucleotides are TGCAGCGTTGAAGATAACACTGAAGCTTTCTTT.

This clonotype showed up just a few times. The CDR3 DNA reads TGTGCCAGCAGCCTAGAAGGGGACTTCAGCACAGATACGCAGTATTTT. Its protein is CASSLEGDFSTDTQYF. The chain links TRBV3-1 to TRBJ2-3; tentative D call: TRBD2 (6 bases). Between the trimmed V and J ends, which lost 4 bases and 0 bases, there was a span of 14 bases. Germline loops: CDR1 LGHDT, CDR2 YNNKEL (reference sequence). The CDR3 consists of 16 residues.

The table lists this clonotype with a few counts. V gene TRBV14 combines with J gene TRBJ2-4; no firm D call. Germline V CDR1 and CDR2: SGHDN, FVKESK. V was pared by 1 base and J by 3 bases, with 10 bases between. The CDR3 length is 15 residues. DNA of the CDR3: TGTGCCAGCAGCCAAGGGTCAGAATTCAAAAACATTCAGTACTTC. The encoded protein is CASSQGSEFKNIQYF.

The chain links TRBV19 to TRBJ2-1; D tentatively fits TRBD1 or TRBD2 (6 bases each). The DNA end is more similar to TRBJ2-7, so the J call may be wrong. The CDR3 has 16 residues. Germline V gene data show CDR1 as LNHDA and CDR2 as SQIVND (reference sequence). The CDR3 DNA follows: TGTGCCAGTAGGCTGACAGGTCCGACTAGTTGCCACGAGCAGTACGTC. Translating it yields CASRLTGPTSCHEQYV.

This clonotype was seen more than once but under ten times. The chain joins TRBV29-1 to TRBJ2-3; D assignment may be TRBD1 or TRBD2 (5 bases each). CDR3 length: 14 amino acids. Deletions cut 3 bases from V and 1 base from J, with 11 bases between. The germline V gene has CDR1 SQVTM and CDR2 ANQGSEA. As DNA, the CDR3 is TGCAGCGTTGAGGTGGGACGCGGCACAGATACGCAGTATTTT. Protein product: CSVEVGRGTDTQYF.

The DNA of the CDR3 is TGTGCCAGCAGTTTCAGTAGCGGGCTGGGGTACGAGCAGTACTTC. Amino acid sequence: CASSFSSGLGYEQYF. V usage is TRBV12-3 or TRBV12-4 and J usage is TRBJ2-5, with 7 bases aligning to TRBD2. The J call may be faulty, since TRBJ2-7 better matches the DNA end. The CDR3 is 15 amino acids.

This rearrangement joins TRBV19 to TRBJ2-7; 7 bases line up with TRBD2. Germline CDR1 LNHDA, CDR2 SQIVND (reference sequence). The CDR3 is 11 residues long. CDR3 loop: CAPRDYYEQYV. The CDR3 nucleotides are TGTGCGCCAAGGGACTACTACGAGCAGTACGTC.

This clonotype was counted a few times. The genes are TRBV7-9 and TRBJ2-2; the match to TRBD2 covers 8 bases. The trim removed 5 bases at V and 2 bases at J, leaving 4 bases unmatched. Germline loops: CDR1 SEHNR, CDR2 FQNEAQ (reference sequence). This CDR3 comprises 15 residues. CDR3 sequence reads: CASSAGGANTGELFF. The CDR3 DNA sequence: TGTGCCAGCAGCGCCGGGGGGGCCAACACCGGGGAGCTGTTTTTT. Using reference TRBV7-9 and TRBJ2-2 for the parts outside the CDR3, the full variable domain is DTGVSQNPRHKITKRGQNVTFRCDPISEHNRLYWYRQTLGQGPEFLTYFQNEAQLEKSRLLSDRFSAERPKGSFSTLEIQRTEQGDSAMYLCASSAGGANTGELFFGEGSRLTVL.

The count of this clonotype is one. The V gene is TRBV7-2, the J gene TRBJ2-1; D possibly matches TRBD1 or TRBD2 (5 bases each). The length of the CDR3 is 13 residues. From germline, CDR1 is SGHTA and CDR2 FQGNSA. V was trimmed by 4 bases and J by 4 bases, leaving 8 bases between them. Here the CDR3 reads CASSWDVYNEQFF. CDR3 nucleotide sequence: TGTGCCAGCAGCTGGGACGTGTACAATGAGCAGTTCTTC. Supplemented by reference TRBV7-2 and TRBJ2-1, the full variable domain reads GAGVSQSPSNKVTEKGKDVELRCDPISGHTALYWYRQSLGQGLEFLIYFQGNSAPDKSGLPSDRFSAERTGGSVSTLTIQRTQQEDSAVYLCASSWDVYNEQFFGPGTRLTVL.

CDR3 sequence (DNA): TGCAGTGCTCCTGACGCGGGGGTAGCCAAAAACATTCAGTACTTC. Encoded protein: CSAPDAGVAKNIQYF. The V gene is TRBV20-1, the J gene TRBJ2-4, with 7 bases identical to TRBD2. The V gene end was trimmed by 5 bases and the J gene end by 0 bases; junction bases not matched to a gene: 7. Germline CDR1 is DFQATT and CDR2 is SNEGSKA (reference sequence). The CDR3 spans 15 residues.

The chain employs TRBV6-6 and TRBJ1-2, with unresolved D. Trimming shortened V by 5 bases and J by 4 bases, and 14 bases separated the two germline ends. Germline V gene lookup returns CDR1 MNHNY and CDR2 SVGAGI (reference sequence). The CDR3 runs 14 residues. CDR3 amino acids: CASSPTAGSYGYTF. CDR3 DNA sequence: TGTGCCAGCAGTCCCACCGCCGGGAGCTATGGCTACACCTTC.

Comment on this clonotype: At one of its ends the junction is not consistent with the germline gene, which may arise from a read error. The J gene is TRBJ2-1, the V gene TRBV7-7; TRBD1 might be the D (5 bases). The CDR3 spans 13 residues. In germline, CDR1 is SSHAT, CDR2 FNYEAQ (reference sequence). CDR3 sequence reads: CASSLENTGYRYF. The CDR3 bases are TGTGCCAGCAGCTTAGAAAATACAGGTTATAGGTACTTC.

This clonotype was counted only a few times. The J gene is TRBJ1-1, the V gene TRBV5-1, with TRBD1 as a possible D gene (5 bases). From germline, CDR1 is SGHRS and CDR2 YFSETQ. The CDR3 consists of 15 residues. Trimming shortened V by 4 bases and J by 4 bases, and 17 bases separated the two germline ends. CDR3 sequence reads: CASSTSQGGSTEAFF. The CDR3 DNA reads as TGCGCCAGCAGCACTTCTCAGGGAGGGAGCACTGAAGCTTTCTTT.

For the CDR3, the DNA is TGCGCCAGCAGCTTGCGGACAGTCAATGAGCAGTTCTTC. Its protein product is CASSLRTVNEQFF. This rearrangement joins TRBV5-1 to TRBJ2-1; the D gene is possibly TRBD1 (6 bases). CDR1 and CDR2 from the germline V gene are SGHRS and YFSETQ. This CDR3 comprises 13 residues. V lost 1 base to trimming and J lost 6 bases, with 8 bases between them.

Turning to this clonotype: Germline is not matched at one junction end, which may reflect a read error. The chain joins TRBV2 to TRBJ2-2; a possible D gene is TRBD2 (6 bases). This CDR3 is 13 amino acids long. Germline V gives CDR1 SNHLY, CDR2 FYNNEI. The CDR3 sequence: CASIPGRTGGLFF. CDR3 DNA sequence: TGTGCCAGCATACCGGGACGCACCGGGGGGCTGTTTTTT. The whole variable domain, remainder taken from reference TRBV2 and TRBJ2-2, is EPEVTQTPSHQVTQMGQEVILRCVPISNHLYFYWYRQILGQKVEFLVSFYNNEISEKSEIFDDQFSVERPDGSNFTLKIRSTKLEDSAMYFCASIPGRTGGLFFGEGSRLTVL.

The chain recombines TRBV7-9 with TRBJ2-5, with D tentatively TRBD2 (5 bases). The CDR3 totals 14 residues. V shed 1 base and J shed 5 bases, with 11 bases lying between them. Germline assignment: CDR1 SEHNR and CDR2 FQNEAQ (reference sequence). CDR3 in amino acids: CASSLVLPGETQYF. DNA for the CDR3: TGTGCCAGCAGCTTAGTGTTGCCGGGGGAGACCCAGTACTTC.

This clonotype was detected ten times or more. Written as DNA, the CDR3 is TGTGCCAGCTCACCGAGGCGCGAGGAGACCCAGTACTTC. Residues: CASSPRREETQYF. The V call is TRBV18, the J call TRBJ2-5, with D hard to call. Trimming took 3 bases from V and 5 from J, leaving 10 bases between them. The germline V gene encodes CDR1 KGHSH and CDR2 LQKENI. The CDR3 has 13 residues.

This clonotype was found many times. This chain's CDR3 is CASSLGGTNSYEQYF. DNA for the CDR3: TGTGCCAGCAGTTTAGGGGGGACCAACTCCTACGAGCAGTACTTC. V is TRBV12-3 or TRBV12-4 and J is TRBJ2-7; D possibly matches TRBD1 or TRBD2 (5 bases each). There are 15 residues in the CDR3. V lost 1 base, J lost 0 bases, and 10 bases lay in between.

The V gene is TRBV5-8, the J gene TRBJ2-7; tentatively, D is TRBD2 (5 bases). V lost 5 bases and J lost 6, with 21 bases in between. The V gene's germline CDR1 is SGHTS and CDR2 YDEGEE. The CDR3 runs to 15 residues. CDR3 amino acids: CASSFGVNWFGEQYV. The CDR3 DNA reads TGTGCCAGCAGTTTCGGGGTTAACTGGTTCGGCGAGCAGTACGTC.

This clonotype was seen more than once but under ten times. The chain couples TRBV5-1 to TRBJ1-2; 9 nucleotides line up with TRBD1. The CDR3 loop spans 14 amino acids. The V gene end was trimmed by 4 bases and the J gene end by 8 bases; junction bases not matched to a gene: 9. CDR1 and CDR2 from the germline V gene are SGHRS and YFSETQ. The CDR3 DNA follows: TGCGCCAGCAGCGTTCACCGGGACAGGGTCGGCTACACCTTC. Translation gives CASSVHRDRVGYTF.

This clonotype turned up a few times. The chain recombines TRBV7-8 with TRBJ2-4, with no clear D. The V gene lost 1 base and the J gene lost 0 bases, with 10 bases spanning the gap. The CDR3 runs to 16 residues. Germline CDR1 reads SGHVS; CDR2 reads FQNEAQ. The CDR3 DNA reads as TGTGCCAGCAGCTTAGTAATAGGGCTAGCCAAAAACATTCAGTACTTC. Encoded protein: CASSLVIGLAKNIQYF.